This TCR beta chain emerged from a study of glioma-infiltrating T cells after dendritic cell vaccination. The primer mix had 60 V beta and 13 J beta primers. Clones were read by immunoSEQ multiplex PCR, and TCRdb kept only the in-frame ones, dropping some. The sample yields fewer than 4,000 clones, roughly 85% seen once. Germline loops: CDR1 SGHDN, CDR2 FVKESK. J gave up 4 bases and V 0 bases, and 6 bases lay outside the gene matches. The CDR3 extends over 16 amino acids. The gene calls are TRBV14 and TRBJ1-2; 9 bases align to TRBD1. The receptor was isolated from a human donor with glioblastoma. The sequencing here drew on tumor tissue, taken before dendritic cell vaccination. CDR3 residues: CASSQEGTGLIYGYTF. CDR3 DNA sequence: TGTGCCAGCAGCCAAGAAGGGACAGGGTTAATCTATGGCTACACCTTC.